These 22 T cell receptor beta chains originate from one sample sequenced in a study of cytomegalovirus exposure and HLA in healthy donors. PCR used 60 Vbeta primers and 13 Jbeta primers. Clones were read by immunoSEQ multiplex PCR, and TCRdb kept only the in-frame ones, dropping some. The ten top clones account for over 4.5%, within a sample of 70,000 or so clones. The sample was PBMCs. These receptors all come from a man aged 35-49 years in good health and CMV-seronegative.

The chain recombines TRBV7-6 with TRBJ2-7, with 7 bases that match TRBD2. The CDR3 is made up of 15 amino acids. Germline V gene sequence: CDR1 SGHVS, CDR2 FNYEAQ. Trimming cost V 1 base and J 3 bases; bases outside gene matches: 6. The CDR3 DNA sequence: TGTGCCAGCAGCTTAGAGGCGGCTAGCGGCTACGAGCAGTACTTC. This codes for CASSLEAASGYEQYF.

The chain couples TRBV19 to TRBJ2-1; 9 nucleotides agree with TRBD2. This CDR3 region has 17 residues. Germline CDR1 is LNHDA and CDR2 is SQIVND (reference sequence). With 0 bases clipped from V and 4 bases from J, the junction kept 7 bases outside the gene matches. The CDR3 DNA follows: TGTGCCAGTAGTATAGATCTGGCTAGCGGGACTTACAATGAGCAGTTCTTC. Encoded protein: CASSIDLASGTYNEQFF. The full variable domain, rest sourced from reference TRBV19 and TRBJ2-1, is DGGITQSPKYLFRKEGQNVTLSCEQNLNHDAMYWYRQDPGQGLRLIYYSQIVNDFQKGDIAEGYSVSREKKESFPLTVTSAQKNPTAFYLCASSIDLASGTYNEQFFGPGTRLTVL.

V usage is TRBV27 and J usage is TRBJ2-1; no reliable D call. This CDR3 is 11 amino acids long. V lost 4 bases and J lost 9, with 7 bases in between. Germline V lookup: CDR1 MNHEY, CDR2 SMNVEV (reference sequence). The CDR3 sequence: CASSSLSEQFF. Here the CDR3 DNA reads TGTGCCAGCAGTTCCCTATCTGAGCAGTTCTTC.

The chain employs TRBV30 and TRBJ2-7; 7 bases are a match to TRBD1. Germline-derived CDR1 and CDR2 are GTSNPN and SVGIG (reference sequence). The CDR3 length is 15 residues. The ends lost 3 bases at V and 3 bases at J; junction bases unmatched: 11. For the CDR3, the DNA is TGTGCCTGGAGCCCACCAGACAGGGAGTTCTACGAGCAGTACTTC. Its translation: CAWSPPDREFYEQYF.

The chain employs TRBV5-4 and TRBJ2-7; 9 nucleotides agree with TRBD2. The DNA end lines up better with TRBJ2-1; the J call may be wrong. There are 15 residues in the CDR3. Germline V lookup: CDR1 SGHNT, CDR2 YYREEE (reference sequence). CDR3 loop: CASSLEAGGPNEQFF. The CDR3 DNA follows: TGTGCCAGCAGCTTAGAGGCGGGGGGGCCGAATGAGCAGTTCTTC.

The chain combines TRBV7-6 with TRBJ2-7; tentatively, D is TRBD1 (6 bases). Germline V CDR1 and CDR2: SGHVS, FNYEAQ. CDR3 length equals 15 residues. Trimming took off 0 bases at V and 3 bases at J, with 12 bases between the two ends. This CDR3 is CASSLASDRFYEQYF. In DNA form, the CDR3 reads TGTGCCAGCAGCTTAGCGTCGGACAGATTCTACGAGCAGTACTTC. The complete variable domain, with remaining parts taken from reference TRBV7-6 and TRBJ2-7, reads GAGVSQSPRYKVTKRGQDVALRCDPISGHVSLYWYRQALGQGPEFLTYFNYEAQQDKSGLPNDRFSAERPEGSISTLTIQRTEQRDSAMYRCASSLASDRFYEQYFGPGTRLTVT.

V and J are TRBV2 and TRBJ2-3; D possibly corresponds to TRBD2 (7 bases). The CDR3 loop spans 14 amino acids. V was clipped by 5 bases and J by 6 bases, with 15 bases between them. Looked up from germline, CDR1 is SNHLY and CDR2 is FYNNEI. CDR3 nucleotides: TGTGCCAGCAGTCCGCAAGGGGGGGTGGATACGCAGTATTTT. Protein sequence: CASSPQGGVDTQYF.

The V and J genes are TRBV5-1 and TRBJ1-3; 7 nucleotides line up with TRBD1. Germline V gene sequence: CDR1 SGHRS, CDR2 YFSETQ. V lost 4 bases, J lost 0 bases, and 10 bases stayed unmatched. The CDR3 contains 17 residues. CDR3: CASSPGQAWGSGNTIYF. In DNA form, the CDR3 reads TGCGCCAGCAGCCCCGGACAGGCCTGGGGCTCTGGAAACACCATATATTTT.

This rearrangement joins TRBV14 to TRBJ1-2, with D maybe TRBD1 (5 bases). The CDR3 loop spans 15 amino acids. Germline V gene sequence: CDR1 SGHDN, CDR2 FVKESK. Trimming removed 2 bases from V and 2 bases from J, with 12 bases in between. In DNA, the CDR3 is TGTGCCAGCAGCCAAATGGGACTCACCAACTATGGCTACACCTTC. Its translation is CASSQMGLTNYGYTF.

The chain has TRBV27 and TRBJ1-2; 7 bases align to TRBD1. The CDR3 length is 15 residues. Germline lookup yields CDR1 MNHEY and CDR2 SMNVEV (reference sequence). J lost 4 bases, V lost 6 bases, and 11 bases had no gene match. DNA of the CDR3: TGTGCCAGCAGCCTCGAAGAGACAGGGTTCTATGGCTACACCTTC. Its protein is CASSLEETGFYGYTF.

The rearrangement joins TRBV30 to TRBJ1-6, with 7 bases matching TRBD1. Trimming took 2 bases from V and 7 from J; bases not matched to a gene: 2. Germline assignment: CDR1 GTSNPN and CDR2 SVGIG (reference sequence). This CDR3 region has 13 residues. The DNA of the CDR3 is TGTGCCTGGAGTTTAGGGGGCAATTCACCCCTCCACTTT. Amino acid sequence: CAWSLGGNSPLHF.

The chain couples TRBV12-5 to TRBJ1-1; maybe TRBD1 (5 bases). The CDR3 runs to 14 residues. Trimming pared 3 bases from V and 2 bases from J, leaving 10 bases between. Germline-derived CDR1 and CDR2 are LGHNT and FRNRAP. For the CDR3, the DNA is TGTGCTAGTGGTTTCGGAGGGGCTAACACTGAAGCTTTCTTT. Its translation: CASGFGGANTEAFF.

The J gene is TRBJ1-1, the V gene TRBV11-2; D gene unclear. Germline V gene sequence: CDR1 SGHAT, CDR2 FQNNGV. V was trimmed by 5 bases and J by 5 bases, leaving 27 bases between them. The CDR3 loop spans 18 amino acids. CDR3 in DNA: TGTGCCAGCAGCCATTTCTCCAGGACGAGCGGGCTTAAGACTGAAGCTTTCTTT. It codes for CASSHFSRTSGLKTEAFF.

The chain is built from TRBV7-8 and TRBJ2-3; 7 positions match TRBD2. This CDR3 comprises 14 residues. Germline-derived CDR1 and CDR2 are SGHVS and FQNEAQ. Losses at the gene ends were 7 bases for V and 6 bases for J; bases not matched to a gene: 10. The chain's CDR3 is CASNRLARTDTQYF. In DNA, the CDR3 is TGTGCCAGCAATCGACTAGCACGGACGGATACGCAGTATTTT.

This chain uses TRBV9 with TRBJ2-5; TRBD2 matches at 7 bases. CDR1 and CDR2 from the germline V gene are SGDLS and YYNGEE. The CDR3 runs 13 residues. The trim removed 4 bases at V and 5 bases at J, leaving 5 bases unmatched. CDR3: CASSRDYQETQYF. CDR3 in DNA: TGTGCCAGCAGCAGGGACTATCAGGAGACCCAGTACTTC.

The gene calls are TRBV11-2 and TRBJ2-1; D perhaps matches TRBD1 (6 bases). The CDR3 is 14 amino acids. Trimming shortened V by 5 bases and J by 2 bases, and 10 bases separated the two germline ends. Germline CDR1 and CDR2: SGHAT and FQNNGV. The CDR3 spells CASSLWTAYNEQFF. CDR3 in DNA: TGTGCCAGCAGCCTTTGGACAGCCTACAATGAGCAGTTCTTC. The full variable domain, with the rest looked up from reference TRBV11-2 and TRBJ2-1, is EAGVAQSPRYKIIEKRQSVAFWCNPISGHATLYWYQQILGQGPKLLIQFQNNGVVDDSQLPKDRFSAERLKGVDSTLKIQPAKLEDSAVYLCASSLWTAYNEQFFGPGTRLTVL.

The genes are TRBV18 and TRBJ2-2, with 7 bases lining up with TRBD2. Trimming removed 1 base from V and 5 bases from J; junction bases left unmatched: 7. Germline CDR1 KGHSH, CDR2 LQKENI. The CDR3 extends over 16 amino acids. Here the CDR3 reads CASSPRAGVDTGELFF. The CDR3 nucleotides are TGTGCCAGCTCACCACGGGCGGGAGTGGATACCGGGGAGCTGTTTTTT.

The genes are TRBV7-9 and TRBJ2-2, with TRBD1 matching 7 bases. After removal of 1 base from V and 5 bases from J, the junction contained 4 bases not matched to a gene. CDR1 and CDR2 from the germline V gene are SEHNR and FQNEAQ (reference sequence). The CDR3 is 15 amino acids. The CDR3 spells CASSLGGGRTGELFF. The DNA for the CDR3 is TGTGCCAGCAGCTTAGGAGGGGGCAGGACCGGGGAGCTGTTTTTT.

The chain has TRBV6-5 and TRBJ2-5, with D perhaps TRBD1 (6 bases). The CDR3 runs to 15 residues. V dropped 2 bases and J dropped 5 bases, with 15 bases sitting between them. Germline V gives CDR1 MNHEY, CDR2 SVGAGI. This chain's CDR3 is CASSYAAGVGETQYF. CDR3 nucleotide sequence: TGTGCCAGCAGTTACGCGGCAGGGGTCGGGGAGACCCAGTACTTC.

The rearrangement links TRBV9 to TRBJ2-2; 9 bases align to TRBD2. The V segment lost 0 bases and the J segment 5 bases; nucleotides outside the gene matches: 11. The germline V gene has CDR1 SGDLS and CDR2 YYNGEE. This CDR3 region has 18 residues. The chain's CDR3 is CASSVGFRGLASTGELFF. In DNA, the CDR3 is TGTGCCAGCAGCGTAGGGTTTAGAGGACTAGCGTCTACCGGGGAGCTGTTTTTT.

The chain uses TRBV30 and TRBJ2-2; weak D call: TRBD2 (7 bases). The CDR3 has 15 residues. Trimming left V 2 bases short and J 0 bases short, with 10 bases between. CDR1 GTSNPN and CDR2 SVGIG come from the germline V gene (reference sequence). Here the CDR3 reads CAWSKGGANTGELFF. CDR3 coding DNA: TGTGCCTGGAGTAAAGGGGGGGCGAACACCGGGGAGCTGTTTTTT.

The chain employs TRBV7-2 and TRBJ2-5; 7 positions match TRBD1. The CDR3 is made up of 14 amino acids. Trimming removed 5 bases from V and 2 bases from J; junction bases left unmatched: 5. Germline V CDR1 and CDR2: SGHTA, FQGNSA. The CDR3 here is CASSEHRGQETQYF. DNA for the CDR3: TGTGCCAGCAGCGAGCACAGGGGTCAAGAGACCCAGTACTTC.